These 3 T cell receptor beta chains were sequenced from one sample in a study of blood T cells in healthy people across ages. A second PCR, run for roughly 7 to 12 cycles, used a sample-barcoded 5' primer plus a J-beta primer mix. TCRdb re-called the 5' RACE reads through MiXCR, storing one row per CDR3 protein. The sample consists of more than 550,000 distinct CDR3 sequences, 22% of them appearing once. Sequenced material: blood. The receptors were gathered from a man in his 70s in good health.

The CDR3 DNA is TGCGCCAGCAGCCAAGACGCAGGGGAAACGGTGAACACTGAAGCTTTCTTT. Amino acid sequence: CASSQDAGETVNTEAFF. The gene calls are TRBV4-1 and TRBJ1-1; the D gene is possibly TRBD1 (6 bases). With 0 bases removed from V and 0 bases from J, the gap between germline ends came to 14 bases. In germline, CDR1 is MGHRA, CDR2 YSYEKL. The CDR3 spans 17 residues.

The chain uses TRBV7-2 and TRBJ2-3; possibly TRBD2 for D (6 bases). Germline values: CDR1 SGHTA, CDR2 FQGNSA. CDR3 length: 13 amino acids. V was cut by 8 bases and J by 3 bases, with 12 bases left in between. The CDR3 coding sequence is TGTGCCAGCGCTTGGGGGGATACAGATACGCAGTATTTT. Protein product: CASAWGDTDTQYF.

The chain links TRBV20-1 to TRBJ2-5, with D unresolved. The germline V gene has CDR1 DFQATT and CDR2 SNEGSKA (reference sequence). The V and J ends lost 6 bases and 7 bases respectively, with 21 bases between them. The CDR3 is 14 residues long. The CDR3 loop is CSAPTVVDSGTQYF. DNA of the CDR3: TGCAGTGCCCCGACGGTGGTGGATTCGGGGACCCAGTACTTC.